This note documents a single T cell receptor beta chain sequence. This specimen comes from a study of blood T cell repertoires in COVID-19. Overall study context: Both acute and convalescent COVID-19 samples were obtained from the United States, Italy and Spain. In each case, the material was cDNA or gDNA derived from T cells, B-cell-depleted T cells, or PBMCs.

As processed by the authors: Amplifying reference gene primers gave estimates of nucleated cell counts. The method was immunoSEQ multiplex PCR; TCRdb's version includes in-frame clones alone and lacks a portion of them. V, J and clone size are taken as reported in that table, and D and trimming were inferred from the DNA itself. The table has 150,000 to 200,000 clones, around 80% seen once. Trimming cost V 4 bases and J 4 bases, with 26 bases left between them. The CDR3 runs 18 residues. The receptor's source is a woman aged 80 or over with active or convalescent COVID-19. The chain combines TRBV5-3 with TRBJ2-5; no clear D gene. TRBV5-3 is assigned to the ORF class and has an uncertain function. Sequences were obtained from peripheral blood. The CDR3 here is CARSRDPIYRQIRETQYF. DNA for the CDR3: TGTGCCAGAAGCCGTGATCCTATCTATAGACAAATACGAGAGACCCAGTACTTC.